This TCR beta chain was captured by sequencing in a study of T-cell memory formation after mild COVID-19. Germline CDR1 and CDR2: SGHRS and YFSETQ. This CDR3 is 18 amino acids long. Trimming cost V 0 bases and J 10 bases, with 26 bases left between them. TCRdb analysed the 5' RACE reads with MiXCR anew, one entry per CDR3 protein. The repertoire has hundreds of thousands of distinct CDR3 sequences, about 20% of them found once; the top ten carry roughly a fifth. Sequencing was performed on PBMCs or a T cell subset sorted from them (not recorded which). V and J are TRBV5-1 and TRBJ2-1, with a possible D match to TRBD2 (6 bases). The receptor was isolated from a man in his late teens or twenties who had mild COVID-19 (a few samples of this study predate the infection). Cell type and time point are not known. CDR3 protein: CASSLADMAGGNIGEQFF. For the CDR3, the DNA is TGCGCCAGCAGCTTGGCCGATATGGCAGGCGGGAATATTGGAGAGCAGTTCTTC.